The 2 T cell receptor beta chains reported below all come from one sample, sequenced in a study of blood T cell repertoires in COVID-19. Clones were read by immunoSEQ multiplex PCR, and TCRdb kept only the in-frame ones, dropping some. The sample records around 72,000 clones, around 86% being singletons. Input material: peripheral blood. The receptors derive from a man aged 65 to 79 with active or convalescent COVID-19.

The CDR3 DNA sequence: TGTGCCAGCAGTTTACGACCCGGGACTAGCGGGAGGAAAGCGAACACCGGGGAGCTGTTTTTT. As protein: CASSLRPGTSGRKANTGELFF. The rearrangement uses TRBV27 and TRBJ2-2; TRBD2 matches at 15 bases. Germline V gene data show CDR1 as MNHEY and CDR2 as SMNVEV (reference sequence). CDR3 size: 21 residues. The V segment lost 2 bases and the J segment 0 bases; nucleotides outside the gene matches: 10.

CDR3 region: CASSYSLGQGNQPQHF. The CDR3 DNA follows: TGTGCCAGCAGTTACTCTCTAGGACAGGGCAATCAGCCCCAGCATTTT. This chain connects TRBV6-6 to TRBJ1-5, with TRBD1 matching 7 bases. CDR1 and CDR2 from the germline V gene are MNHNY and SVGAGI (reference sequence). The junction had 4 bases not matched to a gene; V was cut back by 0 bases and J by 2 bases. The CDR3 contains 16 residues.